A single sample gave rise to the 3 T cell receptor beta chains below, sequenced in a study of shared clonotypes between healthy human individuals. Data came from immunoSEQ multiplex PCR; TCRdb stores just in-frame clones and leaves some out. The table lists some 1,600,000 clones, 95% to 99% of them singletons. Sequenced: naive CD4+ T cells sorted from blood. Subset indicated: CD45RA+ positively selected. The receptor set was obtained from a man in his thirties or forties in good health.

The chain recombines TRBV7-9 with TRBJ2-7, with TRBD2 matching 8 bases. V lost 1 base, J lost 2 bases, and 10 bases stayed unmatched. The CDR3 has 17 amino acids. CDR1 and CDR2 from the germline V gene are SEHNR and FQNEAQ (reference sequence). In DNA form, the CDR3 reads TGTGCCAGCAGCTTAGTACCAGAGGGACTAGGGGCCTACGAGCAGTACTTC. This translates into CASSLVPEGLGAYEQYF.

In this sample, this clone turned up once. The gene calls are TRBV19 and TRBJ2-1; D is ambiguous. The germline V gene encodes CDR1 LNHDA and CDR2 SQIVND (reference sequence). CDR3 size: 16 residues. Trimming shortened V by 1 base and J by 4 bases, and 14 bases separated the two germline ends. The CDR3 DNA follows: TGTGCCAGTAGTATAGTTGCGCAGAATAAGTACAATGAGCAGTTCTTC. Translated: CASSIVAQNKYNEQFF.

The rearrangement uses TRBV21-1 and TRBJ2-1; the table names TRBD1, a call not compared with the DNA. TRBV21-1 has pseudogene status. The CDR3 length is 19 residues. The CDR3 loop reads CASSGTGPSEEGSYNEQFF. Written as DNA, the CDR3 is TGTGCCAGCAGTGGGACAGGTCCTTCGGAGGAAGGATCCTACAATGAGCAGTTCTTC.